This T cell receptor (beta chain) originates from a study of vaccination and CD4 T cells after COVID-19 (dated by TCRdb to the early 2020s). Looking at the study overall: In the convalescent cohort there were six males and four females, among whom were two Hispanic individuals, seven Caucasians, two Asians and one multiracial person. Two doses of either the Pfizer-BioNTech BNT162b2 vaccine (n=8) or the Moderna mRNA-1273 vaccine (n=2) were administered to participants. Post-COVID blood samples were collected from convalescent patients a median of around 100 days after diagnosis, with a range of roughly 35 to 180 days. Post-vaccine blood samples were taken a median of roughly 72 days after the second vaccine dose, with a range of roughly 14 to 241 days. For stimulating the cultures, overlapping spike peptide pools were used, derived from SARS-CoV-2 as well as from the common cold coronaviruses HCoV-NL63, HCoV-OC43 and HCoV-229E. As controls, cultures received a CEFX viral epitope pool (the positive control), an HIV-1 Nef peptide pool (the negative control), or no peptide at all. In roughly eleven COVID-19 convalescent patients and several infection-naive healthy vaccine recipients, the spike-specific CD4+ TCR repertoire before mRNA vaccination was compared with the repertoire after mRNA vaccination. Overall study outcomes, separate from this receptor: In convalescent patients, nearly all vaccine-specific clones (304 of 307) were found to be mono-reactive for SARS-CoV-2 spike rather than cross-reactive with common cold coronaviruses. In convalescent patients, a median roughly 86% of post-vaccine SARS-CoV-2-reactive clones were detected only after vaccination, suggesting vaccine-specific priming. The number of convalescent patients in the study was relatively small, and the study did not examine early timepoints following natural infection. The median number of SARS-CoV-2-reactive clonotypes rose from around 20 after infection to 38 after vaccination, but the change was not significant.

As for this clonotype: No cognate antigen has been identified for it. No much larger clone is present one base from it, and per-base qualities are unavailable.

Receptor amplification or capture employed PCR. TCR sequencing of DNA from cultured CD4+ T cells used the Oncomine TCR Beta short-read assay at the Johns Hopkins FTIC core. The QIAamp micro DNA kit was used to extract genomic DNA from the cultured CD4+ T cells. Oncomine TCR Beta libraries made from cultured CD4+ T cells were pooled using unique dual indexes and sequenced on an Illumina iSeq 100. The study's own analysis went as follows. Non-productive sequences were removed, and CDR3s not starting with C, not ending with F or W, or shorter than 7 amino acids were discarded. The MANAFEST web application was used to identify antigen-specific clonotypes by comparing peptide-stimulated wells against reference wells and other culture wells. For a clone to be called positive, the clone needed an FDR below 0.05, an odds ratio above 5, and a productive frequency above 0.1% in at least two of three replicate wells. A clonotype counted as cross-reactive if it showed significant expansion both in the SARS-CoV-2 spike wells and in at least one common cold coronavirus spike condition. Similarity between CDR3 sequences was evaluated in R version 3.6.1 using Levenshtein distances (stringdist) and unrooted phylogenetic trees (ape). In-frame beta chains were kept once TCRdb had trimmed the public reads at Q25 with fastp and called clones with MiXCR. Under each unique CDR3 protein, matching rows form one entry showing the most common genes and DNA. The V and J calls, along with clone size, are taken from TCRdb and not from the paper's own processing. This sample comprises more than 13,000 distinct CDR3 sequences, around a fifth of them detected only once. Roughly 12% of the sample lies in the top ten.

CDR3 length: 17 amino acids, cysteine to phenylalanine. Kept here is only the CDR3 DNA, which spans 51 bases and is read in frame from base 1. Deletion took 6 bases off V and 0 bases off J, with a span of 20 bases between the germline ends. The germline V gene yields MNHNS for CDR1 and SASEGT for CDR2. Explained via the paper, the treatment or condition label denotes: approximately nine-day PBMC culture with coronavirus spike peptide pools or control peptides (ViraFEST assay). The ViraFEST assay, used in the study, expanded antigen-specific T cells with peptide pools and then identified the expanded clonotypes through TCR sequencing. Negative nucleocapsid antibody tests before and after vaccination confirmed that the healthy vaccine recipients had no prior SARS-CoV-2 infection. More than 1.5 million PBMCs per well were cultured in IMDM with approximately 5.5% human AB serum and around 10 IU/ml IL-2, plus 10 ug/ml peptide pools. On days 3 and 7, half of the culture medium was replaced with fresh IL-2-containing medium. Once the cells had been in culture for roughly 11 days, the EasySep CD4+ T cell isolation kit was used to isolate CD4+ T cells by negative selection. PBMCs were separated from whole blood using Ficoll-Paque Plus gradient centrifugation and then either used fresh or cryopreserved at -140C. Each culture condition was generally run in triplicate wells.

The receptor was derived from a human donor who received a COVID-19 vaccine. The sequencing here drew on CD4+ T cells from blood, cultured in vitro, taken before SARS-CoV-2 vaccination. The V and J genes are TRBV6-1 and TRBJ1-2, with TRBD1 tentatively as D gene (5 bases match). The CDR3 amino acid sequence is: CASRTTGTAASNYGYTF. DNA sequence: TGTGCCAGCAGAACTACCGGGACCGCCGCTTCTAACTATGGCTACACCTTC.